The present entry profiles one T cell receptor (beta chain) with its context. TCRdb's table, derived via immunoSEQ multiplex PCR, lists solely in-frame clones and lacks some. The data show about 64,000 clones, 88% seen once. The CDR3 covers 15 residues. Germline CDR1 is SGHRS and CDR2 is YFSETQ. Trimming shortened V by 0 bases and J by 0 bases, and 6 bases separated the two germline ends. The data were obtained in a study of blood T cell repertoires in COVID-19. The chain uses TRBV5-1 and TRBJ1-4; no firm D call. The sample comprised PBMCs or T cells enriched from blood (not recorded which). This receptor was taken from a woman aged 40 to 50 who had recovered from COVID-19. CDR3 protein: CASSLDRATNEKLFF. CDR3 bases: TGCGCCAGCAGCTTGGACCGGGCAACTAATGAAAAACTGTTTTTT.